These 3 T cell receptor beta chains share one sample of origin, sequenced in a study of blood T cell repertoires in COVID-19. TCRdb's copy holds only in-frame clones and misses some; the assay was immunoSEQ multiplex PCR. Counted here are about 110,000 clones, 55% to 75% occurring once; the ten biggest clones make up around 1.9%. Specimen: peripheral blood. Source of these receptors: a woman aged 40 to 49 with acute or convalescent COVID-19.

The J gene is TRBJ1-1, the V gene TRBV7-6; 10 bases agree with TRBD1. Looked up from germline, CDR1 is SGHVS and CDR2 is FNYEAQ. V lost 7 bases, J lost 11 bases, and 25 bases stayed unmatched. The CDR3 is 18 residues long. In nucleotides, the CDR3 is TGTGCCAGCAATTCATTATACGCGCGAGACAGGGGGCGAGGTAAGGCTTTCTTT. This sequence encodes CASNSLYARDRGRGKAFF.

The J gene is TRBJ2-1, the V gene TRBV3-1 (or the pseudogene TRBV3-2); 12 bases line up with TRBD2. Germline trimming cut 8 bases from V and 0 bases from J; bases unmatched to any gene: 2. This CDR3 comprises 15 residues. CDR1 LGHDT and CDR2 YNNKEL come from the germline V gene (reference sequence). CDR3 loop: CASASGGASYNEQFF. The CDR3 nucleotides read TGTGCCAGCGCTAGCGGGGGGGCCTCCTACAATGAGCAGTTCTTC.

The V call is TRBV30, the J call TRBJ1-2; D uncertain. V was cut by 0 bases and J by 4 bases, with 9 bases left in between. The V gene's germline CDR1 is GTSNPN and CDR2 SVGIG (reference sequence). CDR3 size: 13 residues. The CDR3 loop is CAWSVATGYGYTF. DNA of the CDR3: TGTGCCTGGAGTGTTGCCACGGGCTATGGCTACACCTTC.